This T cell receptor beta chain was sequenced during a study of shared clonotypes between healthy human individuals. Whole-study results and caveats: As a rule, naive subsets had a larger estimated richness than memory subsets.

Each of the donors was a healthy adult who was HIV-negative and had not had a recent acute infection or vaccination. Clones were sequenced by immunoSEQ multiplex PCR, and TCRdb holds only the in-frame ones, with some missing. The sample contains roughly 2.5 million clones, more than 90% of which appear only once. In regard to this clone: Antigen: not known.

CDR3 length: 13 amino acids. The germline V and J ends were trimmed by 1 base and 5 bases, with 9 bases remaining between them. The germline V gene has CDR1 LNHNV and CDR2 YYDKDF (reference sequence). Sequenced material: naive CD4+ T cells sorted from blood. The subset denotes: CD45RA+ positively selected. The sequence derives from a man younger than 35 in good health. The chain has TRBV15 and TRBJ2-7; D perhaps matches TRBD1 (5 bases). The CDR3 nucleotides are TGTGCCACCAGCAGAGCCCTAGGGGACGAGCAGTACTTC. Translating it yields CATSRALGDEQYF.